The 3 T cell receptor beta chains reported below all come from one sample, sequenced in a study of CDR3 diversity in severe acne. MiXCR, run by TCRdb on the PCR reads, gives a single entry per CDR3 protein. The sample records tens of thousands of distinct CDR3 sequences, 49% being singletons. Source material: blood. These receptors were obtained from a male donor with severe acne vulgaris.

This chain uses TRBV25-1 with TRBJ1-6, with D possibly being TRBD1 (5 bases). Germline V gene data show CDR1 as MGHDK and CDR2 as SYGVNS. V lost 10 bases to trimming and J lost 6 bases, with 13 bases between them. The CDR3 extends over 13 amino acids. The CDR3 spells CANLRDGNSPLHF. CDR3 DNA sequence: TGTGCCAACCTCCGGGACGGTAATTCACCCCTCCACTTT. The whole variable domain, remainder taken from reference TRBV25-1 and TRBJ1-6, is EADIYQTPRYLVIGTGKKITLECSQTMGHDKMYWYQQDPGMELHLIHYSYGVNSTEKGDLSSESTVSRIRTEHFPLTLESARPSHTSQYLCANLRDGNSPLHFGNGTRLTVT.

This clonotype was counted ten times or more. The V and J genes are TRBV15 and TRBJ1-1; D unresolved. Germline V CDR1 and CDR2: LNHNV, YYDKDF (reference sequence). This CDR3 region has 14 residues. V lost 1 base and J 4 bases, leaving 10 bases between the germline ends. CDR3 nucleotide sequence: TGTGCCACCAGCAGAGTATCATTGACCACTGAAGCTTTCTTT. Its protein is CATSRVSLTTEAFF.

Remarks on this clonotype: A much larger clone lies one base from this, so it may be a read error. This sequence joins TRBV6-6 and TRBJ2-7; D remains ambiguous. The CDR3 loop spans 14 amino acids. CDR1 and CDR2 from the germline V gene are MNHNY and SVGAGI (reference sequence). V shed 2 bases and J shed 5 bases, with 13 bases lying between them. In nucleotides, the CDR3 is TGTGCCAGCAGTTACCGTAGGACCAACGACGAGCAGTACTTC. This encodes CASSYRRTNDEQYF.